This T cell receptor beta chain was recovered during a study of blood T cells in healthy people across ages. Each sample had at least 6.5 million PBMCs isolated. Extraction of total RNA produced a minimum of 5 micrograms from each sample. For the second PCR, which ran for roughly 7 to 11 cycles, a sample-barcoded 5' primer and a J-beta primer mix were used. Each CDR3 protein is one row after TCRdb ran MiXCR on the 5' RACE reads. The sample lists about 830,000 distinct CDR3 sequences; 58% were seen once. Note on this clonotype: Its antigen remains unidentified.

Germline V gene lookup returns CDR1 DFQATT and CDR2 SNEGSKA (reference sequence). V gave up 4 bases and J gave up 5 bases; unmatched junction bases: 10. The CDR3 spans 15 residues. Study-level results: Calculation of diversity from one million T cells yielded estimates considered to be underestimates.

V and J are TRBV20-1 and TRBJ2-1; TRBD2 agrees at 8 bases. This TCR was sampled from a man aged 25 to 40 in good health. The material sequenced was blood. The CDR3 region has the DNA TGCAGTGCTATTAGTAGACTAGCGATGAACAATGAGCAGTTCTTC. Translated, it gives CSAISRLAMNNEQFF.